This TCR beta chain appears in the sequencing data of a study of blood T cells in healthy people across ages. Primers used in a second PCR of about 6 to 12 cycles were a sample-barcoded 5' primer and a J-beta primer mix. MiXCR, applied by TCRdb to the 5' RACE reads, yields one record per CDR3 protein. The sample contains 790,000 or so distinct CDR3 sequences, 35% to 60% of which appear only once. This CDR3 has 15 amino acids. After removal of 5 bases from V and 5 bases from J, the junction contained 7 bases not matched to a gene. Per the germline V gene, CDR1 is SGHTA and CDR2 is FQGNSA. This clonotype has more than one count but fewer than ten.

The chain uses TRBV7-2 and TRBJ2-3, with 10 bases aligning to TRBD2. Sequenced material: blood. The clonotype was recovered from a man older than 75 in good health. This CDR3 reads CASSITSGIQDTQYF. CDR3 bases: TGTGCCAGCAGCATAACTAGCGGGATTCAAGATACGCAGTATTTT.